The 28 T cell receptor beta chains below all came from one sample that was sequenced in a study of cytomegalovirus exposure and HLA in healthy donors. PCR amplification relied on 60 Vbeta primers (plus 13 Jbeta primers). Assay used: immunoSEQ multiplex PCR; TCRdb lists only in-frame clones, some missing. The data hold more than 200,000 clones, with around 80% observed a single time. The material sequenced was PBMCs. The source of these receptors is a man aged 40-49 years in good health and CMV-seropositive.

The chain uses TRBV6-1 and TRBJ2-5; 8 nucleotides match TRBD2. Germline V gene lookup returns CDR1 MNHNS and CDR2 SASEGT. V gave up 8 bases and J gave up 3 bases; unmatched junction bases: 8. The CDR3 covers 14 residues. Here the CDR3 DNA reads TGTGCCAGCGGTGCTCGACTAGCGAAAGAGACCCAGTACTTC. Amino acid sequence: CASGARLAKETQYF.

This clone has a handful of counts. The gene calls are TRBV7-2 and TRBJ1-1; tentatively, D is TRBD1 (5 bases). In germline, CDR1 is SGHTA, CDR2 FQGNSA. Trimming removed 1 base at V and 1 base at J, with 10 bases between. The CDR3 has 15 residues. This CDR3 reads CASSLGDRRNTEAFF. The CDR3 DNA reads TGTGCCAGCAGCTTAGGAGACAGAAGGAACACTGAAGCTTTCTTT.

The chain links TRBV29-1 to TRBJ2-7; D might be TRBD2 (5 bases). V was pared by 4 bases and J by 0 bases, with 10 bases between. The CDR3 runs 13 residues. In germline, CDR1 is SQVTM, CDR2 ANQGSEA. The CDR3 protein is CSVVGSDSYEQYF. The CDR3 DNA reads TGCAGCGTTGTGGGTAGCGACTCCTACGAGCAGTACTTC.

This chain links TRBV19 with TRBJ2-2; no definite D call. This CDR3 is built from 14 residues. Germline V gene lookup returns CDR1 LNHDA and CDR2 SQIVND (reference sequence). V lost 8 bases and J 3 bases, leaving 13 bases between the germline ends. The DNA of the CDR3 is TGTGCCAGTTTATCACAACCATACACCGGGGAGCTGTTTTTT. It translates to CASLSQPYTGELFF.

This chain links TRBV25-1 with TRBJ1-1; possibly TRBD1 for D (5 bases). This CDR3 contains 13 residues. V lost 3 bases and J lost 6, with 11 bases in between. Germline CDR1 and CDR2: MGHDK and SYGVNS. For the CDR3, the DNA is TGTGCCAGCAGTGACCGGGGGAGCTCTGAAGCTTTCTTT. This sequence encodes CASSDRGSSEAFF.

This CDR3 reads CASGQGRIDTQYF. DNA of the CDR3: TGTGCCAGCGGACAGGGGAGAATAGATACGCAGTATTTT. V gene TRBV14 combines with J gene TRBJ2-3; 9 nucleotides align to TRBD1. The CDR3 runs to 13 residues. In germline, CDR1 is SGHDN, CDR2 FVKESK. Trimming removed 8 bases from V and 5 bases from J; junction bases left unmatched: 5.

This chain uses TRBV7-3 with TRBJ2-2; D is perhaps TRBD2 (5 bases). Germline CDR1 and CDR2: SGHTA and FQGTGA. This CDR3 has 16 residues. V shed 3 bases and J shed 4 bases, with 15 bases lying between them. CDR3 nucleotides: TGTGCCAGCAGCTTGTTATCCGGGAAGGTCACCGGGGAGCTGTTTTTT. Translation: CASSLLSGKVTGELFF.

Notes on this clone: At the DNA level, this CDR3 is encoded by other sequences in the same sample as well. The J gene is TRBJ2-7, the V gene TRBV27; D not certain. The CDR3 runs 13 residues. Germline values: CDR1 MNHEY, CDR2 SMNVEV (reference sequence). Trimming stripped 2 bases from V and 3 bases from J, with 8 bases between. The CDR3: CASSLAGSYEQYF. The CDR3 coding sequence is TGTGCCAGCAGTTTAGCTGGCAGCTACGAGCAGTACTTC.

The chain links TRBV5-6 to TRBJ2-7, with no clear D. The CDR3 spans 11 residues. The ends were cut back, 2 bases at V and 7 bases at J, with 7 bases in the middle. Germline CDR1 SGHDT, CDR2 YYEEEE. This chain's CDR3 is CASSFPVEQYV. The CDR3 DNA follows: TGTGCCAGCAGCTTCCCAGTGGAGCAGTACGTC.

The CDR3 spells CASSIALTGNYGYTF. CDR3 bases: TGTGCCAGTAGTATAGCCTTGACAGGGAACTATGGCTACACCTTC. The chain joins TRBV19 to TRBJ1-2, with 7 bases matching TRBD1. This CDR3 has 15 residues. Per germline, CDR1 LNHDA and CDR2 SQIVND (reference sequence). The trim removed 1 base at V and 2 bases at J, leaving 4 bases unmatched.

The chain uses TRBV6-1 and TRBJ2-7; D possibly corresponds to TRBD2 (5 bases). V was shortened by 1 base and J by 2 bases, with 12 bases between the two germline ends. Per the germline V gene, CDR1 is MNHNS and CDR2 is SASEGT. The length of the CDR3 is 15 residues. CDR3 region: CASSEGQDLTYEQYV. The DNA for the CDR3 is TGTGCCAGCAGTGAAGGTCAGGACTTAACCTACGAGCAGTACGTC.

This chain uses TRBV4-1 with TRBJ1-2, with 9 bases matching TRBD1. Germline values: CDR1 MGHRA, CDR2 YSYEKL. With 1 base clipped from V and 4 bases from J, the junction kept 7 bases outside the gene matches. This CDR3 is 16 amino acids long. The CDR3 is CASSQGDREIGYGYTF. For the CDR3, the DNA is TGCGCCAGCAGCCAAGGGGACAGGGAGATTGGCTATGGCTACACCTTC.

The chain joins TRBV14 to TRBJ2-5, with TRBD2 as a possible D gene (5 bases). The CDR3 is made up of 14 amino acids. CDR1 and CDR2 (germline): SGHDN, FVKESK. The germline V and J ends were trimmed by 0 bases and 5 bases, with 10 bases remaining between them. The CDR3 loop reads CASSQDSGMETQYF. CDR3 coding DNA: TGTGCCAGCAGCCAAGATTCGGGGATGGAGACCCAGTACTTC.

In DNA, the CDR3 is TGTGCCAGCAGCTCCCGACTAGTATTGACCGGGGAGCTGTTTTTT. Encoded protein: CASSSRLVLTGELFF. This chain links TRBV27 with TRBJ2-2; D is possibly TRBD2 (6 bases). CDR1 is MNHEY, CDR2 SMNVEV, per germline (reference sequence). This CDR3 contains 15 residues. V dropped 6 bases and J dropped 5 bases, with 16 bases sitting between them.

A few counts support this clone. This chain connects TRBV7-9 to TRBJ2-5; D is uncertain. The CDR3 runs 11 residues. The germline gives CDR1 SEHNR, CDR2 FQNEAQ (reference sequence). V lost 7 bases, J lost 9 bases, and 12 bases lay in between. The CDR3 DNA reads TGTGCCAGCACCTCGTCCCAGGCCCAGTACTTC. Its translation is CASTSSQAQYF. Combining the CDR3 with reference TRBV7-9 and TRBJ2-5 gives the whole variable domain DTGVSQNPRHKITKRGQNVTFRCDPISEHNRLYWYRQTLGQGPEFLTYFQNEAQLEKSRLLSDRFSAERPKGSFSTLEIQRTEQGDSAMYLCASTSSQAQYFGPGTRLLVL.

The chain carries TRBV6-6 and TRBJ2-7; the D is unclear. Trimming removed 6 bases from V and 4 bases from J, with 10 bases in between. Germline assignment: CDR1 MNHNY and CDR2 SVGAGI (reference sequence). The CDR3 sequence is 12 residues long. The CDR3: CASSPNYYEQYV. In nucleotides, the CDR3 is TGTGCCAGCAGCCCAAACTATTACGAGCAGTACGTC.

J is TRBJ2-1 and V is TRBV6-1; D is unresolved. The germline V gene has CDR1 MNHNS and CDR2 SASEGT. The CDR3 contains 12 residues. Trimming took 8 bases from V and 5 from J, leaving 10 bases between them. The CDR3, as DNA: TGTGCCAGCGGGCAGGATAACAATGAGCAGTTCTTC. Amino acid sequence: CASGQDNNEQFF.

This clone was picked up many times. CDR3 region: CASSGTDYYGYTF. The CDR3 DNA reads TGTGCCAGCTCTGGGACAGACTACTATGGCTACACCTTC. The rearrangement joins TRBV19 to TRBJ1-2, with TRBD1 identical over 7 bases. The CDR3 consists of 13 residues. Per the germline V gene, CDR1 is LNHDA and CDR2 is SQIVND (reference sequence). Losses at the gene ends were 9 bases for V and 3 bases for J; bases not matched to a gene: 7.

This chain links TRBV15 with TRBJ2-5, with 12 bases lining up with TRBD2. This CDR3 region has 17 residues. V gave up 0 bases and J gave up 5 bases; unmatched junction bases: 7. CDR1 is LNHNV and CDR2 is YYDKDF in the germline V gene (reference sequence). Here the CDR3 DNA reads TGTGCCACCAGCAGAGAACGCGGACTAGCGGGAATGGAGACCCAGTACTTC. Protein product: CATSRERGLAGMETQYF.

The chain employs TRBV6-5 and TRBJ1-2; tentatively, D is TRBD1 (5 bases). The ends were cut back, 6 bases at V and 8 bases at J, with 10 bases in the middle. Germline loops: CDR1 MNHEY, CDR2 SVGAGI. The CDR3 is made up of 11 amino acids. The DNA for the CDR3 is TGTGCCAGCAGCTCAGGGTCCGGCTACACCTTC. Translation gives CASSSGSGYTF.

The V and J genes are TRBV5-4 and TRBJ2-2; 7 bases fit TRBD1. Germline trimming cut 1 base from V and 1 base from J; bases unmatched to any gene: 4. Germline assignment: CDR1 SGHNT and CDR2 YYREEE (reference sequence). The CDR3 runs 16 residues. The CDR3 reads CASSLPGQMNTGELFF. The CDR3 nucleotides are TGTGCCAGCAGCTTGCCGGGACAGATGAACACCGGGGAGCTGTTTTTT.

The chain couples TRBV7-9 to TRBJ2-2; 8 bases map to TRBD1. Trimming at V came to 1 base and at J to 2 bases, leaving 12 bases not matched to a gene. Germline CDR1 and CDR2: SEHNR and FQNEAQ (reference sequence). The length of the CDR3 is 19 residues. CDR3 in DNA: TGTGCCAGCAGCTTAGAGAGGACAGGGACCGGACTTAACACCGGGGAGCTGTTTTTT. Translating gives CASSLERTGTGLNTGELFF.

The chain links TRBV2 to TRBJ2-2, with 7 bases identical to TRBD1. Trimming removed 4 bases from V and 4 bases from J; junction bases left unmatched: 3. This CDR3 contains 14 residues. Germline V gene data show CDR1 as SNHLY and CDR2 as FYNNEI. Here the CDR3 reads CASSGQGVTGELFF. The CDR3 DNA follows: TGTGCCAGCAGTGGACAGGGTGTCACCGGGGAGCTGTTTTTT.

The chain joins TRBV7-9 to TRBJ2-5; D is unclear. V lost 2 bases, J lost 1 base, and 11 bases lay in between. Germline lookup yields CDR1 SEHNR and CDR2 FQNEAQ (reference sequence). This CDR3 comprises 15 residues. The DNA for the CDR3 is TGTGCCAGCAGCTTAAGCGTCCACTTCCAAGAGACCCAGTACTTC. This codes for CASSLSVHFQETQYF.

This clone was seen just once. This CDR3 is also generated by other DNA sequences in the sample. This chain connects TRBV5-6 to TRBJ1-5, with 9 positions matching TRBD1. The trim removed 0 bases at V and 6 bases at J, leaving 1 base unmatched. Per the germline V gene, CDR1 is SGHDT and CDR2 is YYEEEE. The CDR3 runs to 14 residues. This CDR3 is CASSLGQGGQPQHF. CDR3 coding DNA: TGTGCCAGCAGCTTGGGACAGGGGGGTCAGCCCCAGCATTTT.

V usage is TRBV6-1 and J usage is TRBJ1-1, with D tentatively TRBD1 (6 bases). The CDR3 loop spans 16 amino acids. The germline CDR1 and CDR2 sequences are MNHNS and SASEGT. Trimming cost V 0 bases and J 0 bases, with 11 bases left between them. CDR3 loop: CASSEALGGMNTEAFF. The CDR3 bases are TGTGCCAGCAGTGAAGCGCTAGGGGGTATGAACACTGAAGCTTTCTTT.

The gene calls are TRBV5-1 and TRBJ2-5; D possibly corresponds to TRBD2 (6 bases). The ends were cut back, 0 bases at V and 5 bases at J, with 8 bases in the middle. Germline V gives CDR1 SGHRS, CDR2 YFSETQ. The CDR3 loop spans 13 amino acids. The CDR3: CASSLEGRETQYF. The CDR3 coding sequence is TGCGCCAGCAGCTTGGAGGGGAGGGAGACCCAGTACTTC.

This clone came up a few times. The V gene is TRBV2, the J gene TRBJ1-5; D perhaps matches TRBD1 (6 bases). Germline lookup yields CDR1 SNHLY and CDR2 FYNNEI. The CDR3 is 12 amino acids. Trimming took 7 bases from V and 7 from J, leaving 11 bases between them. The chain's CDR3 is CASNRVSQPQHF. DNA for the CDR3: TGTGCCAGCAACAGGGTGAGCCAGCCCCAGCATTTT.